The sequence of this TCR beta chain was determined in a study of T cell responses to AZD1222 COVID-19 vaccine. Profiled with immunoSEQ multiplex PCR; TCRdb holds only in-frame clones, not every one. This repertoire shows about 180,000 clones, 80% to 95% found once; its top ten account for under 1.1%. About this clone itself: What it binds is unknown.

Overall study findings and caveats: Elevations in Spike-specific TCR breadth and depth followed administration of two AZD1222 doses. Spike regions recognized by vaccine-associated CD4 TCRs spanned the protein, led by 160-218 and 743-854. Females outnumbered males among donors, who were mostly white British; clonal diversity was possibly underestimated.

The starting material was peripheral blood, obtained 28 days after the second dose of the MenACWY control vaccine. The clonotype comes from an adult who received the MenACWY meningococcal vaccine as a control.

CDR3 loop: CSVERRERSGNTIYF. The CDR3 nucleotides are TGCAGCGTTGAACGACGGGAGCGGAGTGGAAACACCATATATTTT. This chain connects TRBV29-1 to TRBJ1-3, with D unresolved. Trimming pared 2 bases from V and 3 bases from J, leaving 14 bases between. There are 15 residues in the CDR3. Germline lookup yields CDR1 SQVTM and CDR2 ANQGSEA.